The next 4 T cell receptor beta chains were all read from a single sample in a study of T cell clones after liver transplantation. Sequencing was performed with immunoSEQ multiplex PCR; in TCRdb, only in-frame clones are kept and a portion is missing. Seen here are roughly 67,000 clones, roughly 92% observed once, and the top ten hold 0.75% to 1%. The input for sequencing was CD4+ T cells from blood, taken less than 26 months after liver transplant. The receptors originated from a human patient who received a liver transplant. The graft donor may have contributed some T cells.

This chain connects TRBV11-2 to TRBJ2-6, with TRBD1 matching 11 bases. V gave up 5 bases and J gave up 0 bases; unmatched junction bases: 9. Germline CDR1 and CDR2: SGHAT and FQNNGV. The CDR3 has 19 amino acids. CDR3 sequence reads: CASSRQTGTGGSGANVLTF. The CDR3 region has the DNA TGTGCCAGCAGCCGACAGACCGGGACAGGGGGCTCTGGGGCCAACGTCCTGACTTTC.

The chain joins TRBV5-6 to TRBJ2-7; 11 bases agree with TRBD2. The CDR3 loop spans 16 amino acids. Germline V gene sequence: CDR1 SGHDT, CDR2 YYEEEE. Trimming removed 2 bases from V and 3 bases from J; junction bases left unmatched: 7. The CDR3 reads CASSLRTSGSVYEQYF. As DNA, the CDR3 is TGTGCCAGCAGCTTAAGAACTAGCGGGAGTGTCTACGAGCAGTACTTC.

The gene calls are TRBV7-3 and TRBJ1-1; maybe TRBD1 (5 bases). Germline V gene sequence: CDR1 SGHTA, CDR2 FQGTGA. V was shortened by 6 bases and J by 5 bases, with 13 bases between the two germline ends. This CDR3 contains 13 residues. The CDR3 bases are TGTGCCAGCAGGGGAGATCGGGGGACTGAAGCTTTCTTT. Protein product: CASRGDRGTEAFF.

The chain links TRBV28 to TRBJ1-3; 9 nucleotides agree with TRBD1. The CDR3 contains 16 residues. The junction had 10 bases not matched to a gene; V was cut back by 5 bases and J by 5 bases. Germline assignment: CDR1 MDHEN and CDR2 SYDVKM. The chain's CDR3 is CASSVRTGGARNTIYF. The DNA for the CDR3 is TGTGCCAGCAGTGTCCGAACAGGGGGCGCGAGAAACACCATATATTTT.